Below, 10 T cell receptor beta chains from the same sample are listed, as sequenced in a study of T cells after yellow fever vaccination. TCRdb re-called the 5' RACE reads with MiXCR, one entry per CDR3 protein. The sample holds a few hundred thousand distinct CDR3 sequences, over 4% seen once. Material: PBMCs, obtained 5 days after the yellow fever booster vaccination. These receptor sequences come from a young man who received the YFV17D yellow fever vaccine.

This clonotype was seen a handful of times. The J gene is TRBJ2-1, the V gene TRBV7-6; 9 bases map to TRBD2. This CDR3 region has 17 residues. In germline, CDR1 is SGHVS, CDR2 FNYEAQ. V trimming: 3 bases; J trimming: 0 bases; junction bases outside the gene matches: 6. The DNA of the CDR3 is TGTGCCAGCAGCTTGCGGGGGGGGGCTGTCTCCTACAATGAGCAGTTCTTC. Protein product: CASSLRGGAVSYNEQFF.

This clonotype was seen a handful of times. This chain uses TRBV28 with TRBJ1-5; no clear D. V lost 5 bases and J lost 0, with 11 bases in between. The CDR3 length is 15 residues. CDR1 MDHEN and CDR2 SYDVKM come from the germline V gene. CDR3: CASSPPTYSNQPQHF. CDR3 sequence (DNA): TGTGCCAGCAGTCCCCCGACTTATAGCAATCAGCCCCAGCATTTT.

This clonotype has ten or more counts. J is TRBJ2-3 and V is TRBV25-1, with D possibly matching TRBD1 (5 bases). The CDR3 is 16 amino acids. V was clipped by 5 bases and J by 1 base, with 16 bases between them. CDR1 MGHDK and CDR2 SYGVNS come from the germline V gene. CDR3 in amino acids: CASSTDIGYGTDTQYF. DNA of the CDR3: TGTGCCAGCAGTACGGACATTGGGTACGGCACAGATACGCAGTATTTT.

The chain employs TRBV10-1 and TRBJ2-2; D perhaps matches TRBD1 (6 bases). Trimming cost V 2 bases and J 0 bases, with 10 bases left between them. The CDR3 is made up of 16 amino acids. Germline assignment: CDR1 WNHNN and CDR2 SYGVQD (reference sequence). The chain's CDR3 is CASSEGTTTNTGELFF. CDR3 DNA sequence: TGCGCCAGCAGTGAGGGGACAACAACGAACACCGGGGAGCTGTTTTTT.

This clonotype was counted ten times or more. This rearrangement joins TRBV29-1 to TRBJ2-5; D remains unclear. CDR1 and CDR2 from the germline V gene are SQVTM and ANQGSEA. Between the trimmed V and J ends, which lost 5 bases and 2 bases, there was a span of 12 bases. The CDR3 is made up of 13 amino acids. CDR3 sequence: CSVLGIGQETQYF. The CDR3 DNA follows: TGCAGCGTTTTAGGTATTGGGCAAGAGACCCAGTACTTC.

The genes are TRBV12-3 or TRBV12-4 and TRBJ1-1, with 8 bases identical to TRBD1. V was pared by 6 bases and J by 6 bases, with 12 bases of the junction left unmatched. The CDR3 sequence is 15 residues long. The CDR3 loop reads CASSIYRGTSAEAFF. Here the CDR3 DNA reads TGTGCCAGCAGCATCTACAGGGGGACGAGCGCTGAAGCTTTCTTT.

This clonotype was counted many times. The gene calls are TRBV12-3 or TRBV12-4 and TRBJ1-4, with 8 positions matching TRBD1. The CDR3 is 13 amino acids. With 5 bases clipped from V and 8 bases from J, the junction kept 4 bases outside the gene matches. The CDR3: CASSRQGREKLFF. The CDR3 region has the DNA TGTGCCAGCAGTCGACAGGGGCGGGAAAAACTGTTTTTT.

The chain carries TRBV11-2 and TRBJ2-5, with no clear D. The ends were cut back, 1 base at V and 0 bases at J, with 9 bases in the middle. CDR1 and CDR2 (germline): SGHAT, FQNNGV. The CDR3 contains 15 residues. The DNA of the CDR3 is TGTGCCAGCAGCTTAGGGATCGGGTACCAAGAGACCCAGTACTTC. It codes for CASSLGIGYQETQYF.

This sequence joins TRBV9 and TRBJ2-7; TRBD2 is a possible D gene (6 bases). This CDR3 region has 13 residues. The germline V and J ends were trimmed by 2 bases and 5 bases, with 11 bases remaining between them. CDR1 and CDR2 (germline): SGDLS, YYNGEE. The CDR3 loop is CASSVYGGNEQYF. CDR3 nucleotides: TGTGCCAGCAGCGTGTATGGGGGGAACGAGCAGTACTTC.

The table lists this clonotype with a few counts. CDR3 DNA: TGTGCCAGCAGTGCCCCCCTGGATACGCAGTATTTT. It yields the protein CASSAPLDTQYF. V usage is TRBV12-3 or TRBV12-4 and J usage is TRBJ2-3, with D hard to call. V was clipped by 5 bases and J by 6 bases, with 9 bases between them. The CDR3 is 12 amino acids.